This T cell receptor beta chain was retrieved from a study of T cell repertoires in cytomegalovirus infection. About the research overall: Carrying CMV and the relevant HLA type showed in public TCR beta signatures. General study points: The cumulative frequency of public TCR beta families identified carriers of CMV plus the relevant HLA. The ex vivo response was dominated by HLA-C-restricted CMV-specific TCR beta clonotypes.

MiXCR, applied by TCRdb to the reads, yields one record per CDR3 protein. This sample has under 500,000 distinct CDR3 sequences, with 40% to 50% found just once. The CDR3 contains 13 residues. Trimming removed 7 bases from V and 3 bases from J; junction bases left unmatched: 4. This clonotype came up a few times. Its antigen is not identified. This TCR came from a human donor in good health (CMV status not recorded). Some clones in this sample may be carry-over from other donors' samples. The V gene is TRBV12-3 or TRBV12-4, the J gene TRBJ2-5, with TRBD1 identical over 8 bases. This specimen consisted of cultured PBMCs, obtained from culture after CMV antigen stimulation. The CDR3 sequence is CASTSGQEETQYF. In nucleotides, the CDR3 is TGTGCCAGCACCTCGGGACAGGAAGAGACCCAGTACTTC.